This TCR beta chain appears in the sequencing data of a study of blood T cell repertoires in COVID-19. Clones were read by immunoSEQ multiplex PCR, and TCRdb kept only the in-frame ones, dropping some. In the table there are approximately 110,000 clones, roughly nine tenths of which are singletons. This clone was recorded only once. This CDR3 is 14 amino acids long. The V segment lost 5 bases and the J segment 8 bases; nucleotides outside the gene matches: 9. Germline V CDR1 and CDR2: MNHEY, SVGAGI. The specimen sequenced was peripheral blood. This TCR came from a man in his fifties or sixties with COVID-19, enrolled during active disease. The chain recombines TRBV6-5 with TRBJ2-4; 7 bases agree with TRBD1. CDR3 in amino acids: CASSRGQPGDIQYF. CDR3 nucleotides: TGTGCCAGCAGTCGGGGACAGCCTGGGGACATTCAGTACTTC.